The rows below give T cell receptor beta chains drawn from one sample of a study of blood T cell repertoires in COVID-19. TCRdb keeps only in-frame clones here, not all; method: immunoSEQ multiplex PCR. This sample yields approximately 300,000 clones, of which about 85% are seen a single time; 2.2% belongs to the top ten. What was sequenced was peripheral blood. The receptors come from a woman aged 45 to 65 who had recovered from COVID-19. The CDR3 runs from the conserved cysteine through the conserved F or W. A D gene is named only where the DNA matches it firmly. Clone size, where shown, is once, few, many, or a class for clones that have expanded.

TRBV30,TRBJ1-6,NA,NA,TGTGCCTGGAGTGTGAGCCGGGGGGTTCGTAATTCACCCCTCCACTTT,CAWSVSRGVRNSPLHF
TRBV27,TRBJ1-1,NA,NA,TGTGCCAGCAGTATTGGACTTGGGGGCTTGAACACTGAAGCTTTCTTT,CASSIGLGGLNTEAFF
TRBV19,TRBJ2-1,NA,TRBD1,TGTGCCAGTAGTGACAGGGGACTGGCTTACAATGAGCAGTTCTTC,CASSDRGLAYNEQFF
TRBV5-1,TRBJ1-5,NA,NA,TGCGCCAGCAGCCGGGATGGAAGGAATCAGCCCCAGCATTTT,CASSRDGRNQPQHF
TRBV7-2,TRBJ2-7,NA,NA,TGTGCCAGCAGCCCCGGACTCAACTCCTACGAGCAGTACTTC,CASSPGLNSYEQYF
TRBV4-3,TRBJ2-7,NA,NA,TGCGCCAGCAGTCCGGGAGCAGGGTACGAGCAGTACTTC,CASSPGAGYEQYF
TRBV5-6,TRBJ2-2,NA,TRBD2,TGTGCCAGCAGCTTGGGACTAGCGGGAGTCGCCGGGGAGCTGTTTTTT,CASSLGLAGVAGELFF
TRBV4-1,TRBJ1-5,NA,NA,TGCGCCAGCAGCCAAGATGTAAATCCGCCCCAGCATTTT,CASSQDVNPPQHF
TRBV30,TRBJ2-5,NA,TRBD1,TGTGCCTGGAGTGCCCCCGGGACAGGGGGAGAGACCCAGTACTTC,CAWSAPGTGGETQYF
TRBV28,TRBJ2-7,NA,TRBD2,TGTGCCAGCAGTTTAGGGAGGGTCCCTGTGGCTAACTCCTACGAGCAGTACTTC,CASSLGRVPVANSYEQYF
TRBV3-1/TRBV3-2,TRBJ2-5,NA,TRBD2,TGTGCCAGCAGCCCACGACAGGCCGGGAGGGCCCAGTACTTC,CASSPRQAGRAQYF
TRBV6-5,TRBJ1-1,NA,NA,TGTGCCAGCTCGAGGGACACTGAAGCTTTCTTT,CASSRDTEAFF
TRBV30,TRBJ1-6,NA,TRBD1,TGTGCCTGGCGGCTACGGGACAGGCGGAATTCACCCCTCCACTTT,CAWRLRDRRNSPLHF
TRBV7-2,TRBJ1-2,NA,NA,TGTGCCAGCAGCTTGCGGAATGTAGGGAGGGCCTATGGCTACACCTTC,CASSLRNVGRAYGYTF
TRBV3-1/TRBV3-2,TRBJ2-7,NA,TRBD1,TGTGCCAGCAGCTGGAGACAGGGGCCGACCTACGAGCAGTACTTC,CASSWRQGPTYEQYF
TRBV7-3,TRBJ2-3,NA,NA,TGTGCCAGCAGCTTCGCGGGGGCCATTGAAGATACGCAGTATTTT,CASSFAGAIEDTQYF
TRBV5-1,TRBJ1-3,NA,TRBD1,TGCGCCAGCAGCCGTGAGGGGACAGCAGGAAACACCATATATTTT,CASSREGTAGNTIYF
TRBV6-5,TRBJ1-2,NA,TRBD1,TGTGCCAGCAGCCGACAGGGGGGCGGCTACACCTTC,CASSRQGGGYTF
TRBV7-2,TRBJ2-7,NA,NA,TGTGCCAGCAGCCGGGACACCTACGAGCAGTACTTC,CASSRDTYEQYF
TRBV4-2,TRBJ1-5,NA,NA,TGTGCCAGCAGCCAAGATCAAACCAGGGCGGATCAGCCCCAGCATTTT,CASSQDQTRADQPQHF
TRBV9,TRBJ2-3,NA,TRBD2,TGTGCCAGCAGCGTAAGGACTAGCGCTAGCACAGATACGCAGTATTTT,CASSVRTSASTDTQYF
TRBV6-2/TRBV6-3,TRBJ2-7,NA,NA,TGTGCCAGCAGCAGCTGGACTCTTTCCTACGAGCAGTACTTC,CASSSWTLSYEQYF
TRBV7-6,TRBJ2-1,NA,NA,TGTGCCAGCAGCTTAGTCCTAGGAGAGCAGTTCTTC,CASSLVLGEQFF
TRBV5-1,TRBJ1-2,NA,NA,TGCGCCAGCAGCTTGAAGACAGGATCCTATGGCTACACCTTC,CASSLKTGSYGYTF
TRBV3-1/TRBV3-2,TRBJ1-5,NA,NA,TGTGCCAGCAGCCAAGGAGGGGGGGATCAGCCCCAGCATTTT,CASSQGGGDQPQHF
TRBV27,TRBJ1-1,NA,NA,TGTGCCAGCAGTCCAAGGACAGCGATGAACACTGAAGCTTTCTTT,CASSPRTAMNTEAFF
TRBV9,TRBJ1-3,NA,TRBD1,TGTGCCAGCAGCGTCCGGGACAGAGACTTTTCCTCTGGAAACACCATATATTTT,CASSVRDRDFSSGNTIYF
TRBV5-1,TRBJ2-7,NA,NA,TGCGCCAGCAGCTTGGATCCAGGGATGTTCAACGAGCAGTACTTC,CASSLDPGMFNEQYF
TRBV11-2,TRBJ2-7,NA,TRBD2,TGTGCCAGCAGCTCATTCGCCCTCGCAGCGGGAGGGGACGAGCAGTACTTC,CASSSFALAAGGDEQYF
TRBV5-1,TRBJ2-7,once,TRBD1,TGCGCCAGTAACCCGGACAGGGCCCACGAGCAGTACTTC,CASNPDRAHEQYF
TRBV9,TRBJ1-4,once,NA,TGTGCCAGCAGCGTAGGCAACTACGGCGAAAAACTGTTTTTT,CASSVGNYGEKLFF
TRBV27,TRBJ1-4,NA,TRBD1,TGTGCCAGCAGCCGGGGACAGACGAATGAAAAACTGTTTTTT,CASSRGQTNEKLFF
TRBV10-3,TRBJ2-1,NA,TRBD1,TGTGCCACCAAGAGCCGACAGGGATCCTCACCTTACAATGAGCAGTTCTTC,CATKSRQGSSPYNEQFF
TRBV7-2,TRBJ2-7,NA,NA,TGTGCCAGCAGCTTTGGGCAGGGTGGGCCCTACGAGCAGTACTTC,CASSFGQGGPYEQYF
TRBV7-2,TRBJ1-6,NA,NA,TGTGCCAGCAGCTTCACAGGAGATAATTCACCCCTCCACTTT,CASSFTGDNSPLHF
TRBV11-2,TRBJ2-2,NA,TRBD1,TGTGCCAGCAGCCTCGGAAAGGGGGCCACCGGGGAGCTGTTTTTT,CASSLGKGATGELFF
TRBV10-3,TRBJ2-7,NA,TRBD1,TGTGCCATCAGTGGGGCAGGGGGCGCTGAGCAGTACTTC,CAISGAGGAEQYF
TRBV20-1,TRBJ2-5,NA,TRBD2,TGCAGTGCTAGTTTCTGGGTGACGGGGGGTGAGACCCAGTACTTC,CSASFWVTGGETQYF
TRBV7-9,TRBJ1-2,NA,NA,TGTGCCAGCAGCCCTTCGGGGACACCACCTTGGGGTGGCTACACCTTC,CASSPSGTPPWGGYTF
TRBV20-1,TRBJ2-3,NA,NA,TGCAGTGCTAGTCTGACCCACGGTGGGAGGTTGGGGGCAGATACGCAGTATTTT,CSASLTHGGRLGADTQYF
TRBV7-2,TRBJ1-1,NA,NA,TGTGCCAGCAGCTTAGAATCGACAGGTTGGGGTGGGAACGCTGAAGCTTTCTTT,CASSLESTGWGGNAEAFF
TRBV30,TRBJ1-5,NA,TRBD1,TGTGCCTGGAGTCAAAAGGGACAGGGGAAAGGACAGCCCCAGCATTTT,CAWSQKGQGKGQPQHF
TRBV5-1,TRBJ1-4,NA,TRBD1,TGCGCCAGCAGCTCGACAGGGAGTAATGAAAAACTGTTTTTT,CASSSTGSNEKLFF
TRBV5-6,TRBJ1-1,NA,TRBD1,TGTGCCAGCAGCCGGGGACAGGGGTTTAGGACTGAAGCTTTCTTT,CASSRGQGFRTEAFF
TRBV3-1/TRBV3-2,TRBJ1-2,NA,NA,TGTGCCAGCAGCCCCCTCTCAGGGCAGCCGACTAACTATGGCTACACCTTC,CASSPLSGQPTNYGYTF
TRBV27,TRBJ2-5,NA,NA,TGTGCCAGCAGTTTAACGAGTGGTCAAGAGACCCAGTACTTC,CASSLTSGQETQYF
TRBV19,TRBJ2-7,NA,TRBD2,TGTGCCAGTAGTGTGAGCGGGGGATCCTACGAGCAGTACTTC,CASSVSGGSYEQYF
TRBV30,TRBJ1-2,NA,TRBD1,TGTGCCTGGACTACGCCGGGACAGATCTATGGCTACACCTTC,CAWTTPGQIYGYTF
TRBV2,TRBJ2-1,NA,TRBD2,TGTGCCAGCAGTGAACCTAGCGGGGTATACAATGAGCAGTTCTTC,CASSEPSGVYNEQFF
TRBV19,TRBJ2-7,many,NA,TGTGCCAGTAGTTTACAGACGGCGGGCCACGAGCAGTACTTC,CASSLQTAGHEQYF
TRBV30,TRBJ2-7,NA,NA,TGTGCCTGGAGTGGAGGATTCTCCTACGAGCAGTACTTC,CAWSGGFSYEQYF